Below, 29 T cell receptor beta chains from the same sample are listed, as sequenced in a study of regulatory T cells in long-lasting Graves disease. Time point noted: newly diagnosed GD, antithyroid drugs for less than 3 months. Making the TCR library involved RNA that had been extracted from PBMCs. Combining iRepertoire HTBI primers with Arm-PCR of CDR3 regions, the authors built TCR beta libraries. One entry per CDR3 protein, called by TCRdb with MiXCR from the multiplex PCR reads. This sample has 360,000 or so distinct CDR3 sequences, with over 9.5% found just once. This sample also appeared in a second study, on T cells in Graves' hyperthyroidism and ophthalmopathy.

The material sequenced was peripheral blood mononuclear cells (PBMCs), taken at new diagnosis, from a patient treated with antithyroid drugs. The receptors here all came from a young woman with Graves disease.

There are many counts of this clonotype. The genes are TRBV6-1 and TRBJ2-1; D call uncertain. The V gene lost 6 bases and the J gene lost 8 bases, with 8 bases spanning the gap. Germline CDR1 MNHNS, CDR2 SASEGT. The CDR3 loop spans 11 amino acids. The CDR3 region has the DNA TGTGCCAGCAGCCCCTTATATGAGCAGTTCTTC. Translation gives CASSPLYEQFF.

This clonotype was observed many times. J is TRBJ2-1 and V is TRBV6-2 or TRBV6-3; 13 bases are shared with TRBD2. The ends lost 0 bases at V and 0 bases at J; junction bases unmatched: 11. The CDR3 runs 21 residues. Germline V gene data show CDR1 as MNHEY and CDR2 as SVGEGT. The CDR3 loop is CASSYSQGLAGPYSSYNEQFF. In DNA form, the CDR3 reads TGTGCCAGCAGTTACTCACAGGGACTAGCGGGGCCTTATAGCTCCTACAATGAGCAGTTCTTC.

This clonotype was detected many times. This chain uses TRBV6-5 with TRBJ2-3; no definite D call. Germline CDR1 MNHEY, CDR2 SVGAGI. V shed 0 bases and J shed 2 bases, with 9 bases lying between them. This CDR3 has 15 amino acids. The CDR3 DNA is TGTGCCAGCAGTTACTCCTTCTACTACACAGATACGCAGTATTTT. It specifies CASSYSFYYTDTQYF.

This clonotype appeared many times. This chain uses TRBV6-2 or TRBV6-3 with TRBJ1-6; D is ambiguous. Germline V gene sequence: CDR1 MNHEY, CDR2 SVGEGT. The CDR3 runs to 13 residues. Trimming pared 6 bases from V and 10 bases from J, leaving 13 bases between. The CDR3 region is CASSLEMGSPLHF. As DNA, the CDR3 is TGTGCCAGCAGCCTAGAAATGGGATCACCCCTCCACTTT.

The table lists this clonotype with many counts. The chain is built from TRBV4-1 and TRBJ1-1; D is ambiguous. The germline V gene encodes CDR1 MGHRA and CDR2 YSYEKL. CDR3 length equals 14 residues. V was clipped by 4 bases and J by 1 base, with 10 bases between them. The CDR3 DNA follows: TGCGCCAGCAGCCCAGGACCAGCGAACACTGAAGCTTTCTTT. Residues: CASSPGPANTEAFF.

Many counts were recorded for this clonotype. J is TRBJ2-1 and V is TRBV6-1, with 10 bases that match TRBD2. The CDR3 runs to 16 residues. The germline V gene encodes CDR1 MNHNS and CDR2 SASEGT. J gave up 0 bases and V 6 bases, and 5 bases lay outside the gene matches. The CDR3 sequence: CASRGSGGSSYNEQFF. For the CDR3, the DNA is TGTGCCAGCAGGGGTAGCGGGGGGAGCTCCTACAATGAGCAGTTCTTC.

The J gene is TRBJ2-2, the V gene TRBV25-1, with 11 bases aligning to TRBD2. J lost 3 bases, V lost 3 bases, and 9 bases had no gene match. Per the germline V gene, CDR1 is MGHDK and CDR2 is SYGVNS. The CDR3 has 18 residues. The CDR3 loop is CASSDMNVLAGDTGELFF. The CDR3 DNA reads as TGTGCCAGCAGTGACATGAATGTACTAGCGGGGGACACCGGGGAGCTGTTTTTT.

This clonotype has just a few counts. The J gene is TRBJ2-5, the V gene TRBV4-3; D is ambiguous. CDR1 and CDR2 (germline): LGHNA, YSLEER. The V and J ends lost 0 bases and 2 bases respectively, with 4 bases between them. The CDR3 length is 13 residues. In nucleotides, the CDR3 is TGCGCCAGCAGCCAAGAGGGGCAAGAGACCCAGTACTTC. Protein sequence: CASSQEGQETQYF.

This clonotype was seen repeatedly, ten times or more. The genes are TRBV28 and TRBJ1-6; the D is unclear. There are 14 residues in the CDR3. Trimming removed 3 bases from V and 10 bases from J, with 13 bases in between. The germline V gene has CDR1 MDHEN and CDR2 SYDVKM. The CDR3 reads CASSFGQAGSPLHF. CDR3 sequence (DNA): TGTGCCAGCAGTTTCGGGCAGGCTGGGTCACCCCTCCACTTT.

This clonotype was seen a handful of times. This chain uses TRBV7-6 with TRBJ2-7; 8 bases agree with TRBD2. Losses at the gene ends were 1 base for V and 1 base for J; bases not matched to a gene: 3. CDR3 length: 15 amino acids. CDR1 is SGHVS, CDR2 FNYEAQ, per germline. DNA for the CDR3: TGTGCCAGCAGCTTAGAGGTAGCGGGGTCCTACGAGCAGTACTTC. Translated, it gives CASSLEVAGSYEQYF. Full variable domain (remainder filled in from reference TRBV7-6 and TRBJ2-7): GAGVSQSPRYKVTKRGQDVALRCDPISGHVSLYWYRQALGQGPEFLTYFNYEAQQDKSGLPNDRFSAERPEGSISTLTIQRTEQRDSAMYRCASSLEVAGSYEQYFGPGTRLTVT.

This clonotype was recorded at least ten times. The chain carries TRBV11-2 and TRBJ2-3; no clear D. The CDR3 loop spans 14 amino acids. CDR1 is SGHAT and CDR2 is FQNNGV in the germline V gene. V lost 3 bases, J lost 2 bases, and 9 bases lay in between. The CDR3 is CASSFRDYTDTQYF. The CDR3 region has the DNA TGTGCCAGCAGCTTTAGAGATTACACAGATACGCAGTATTTT.

This clonotype was recorded at least ten times. Here the CDR3 reads CASSSERGGDTQYF. Here the CDR3 DNA reads TGTGCCAGCAGTTCGGAGCGGGGGGGCGATACGCAGTATTTT. The rearrangement joins TRBV12-3 or TRBV12-4 to TRBJ2-3, with 10 positions matching TRBD2. The length of the CDR3 is 14 residues. Unmatched junction bases numbered 4, after V lost 4 bases and J lost 6 bases.

V gene TRBV14 combines with J gene TRBJ1-3; 8 bases agree with TRBD1. V shed 3 bases and J 5 bases; nucleotides not matched to a gene: 33. Germline-derived CDR1 and CDR2 are SGHDN and FVKESK. The CDR3 length is 24 residues. CDR3 amino acids: CASSQHYRPPGFVFRDRKRNTIYF. The DNA of the CDR3 is TGTGCCAGCAGCCAGCATTACCGCCCCCCCGGGTTCGTGTTCCGGGACAGGAAAAGAAACACCATATATTTT.

The chain employs TRBV24-1 and TRBJ1-5; D not certain. Trimming removed 4 bases at V and 0 bases at J, with 6 bases between. CDR3 length: 14 amino acids. In germline, CDR1 is KGHDR, CDR2 SFDVKD. As DNA, the CDR3 is TGTGCCACCAGTGAGGAATATAGCAATCAGCCCCAGCATTTT. Its translation: CATSEEYSNQPQHF.

The table lists this clonotype with many counts. The J gene is TRBJ1-2, the V gene TRBV6-1; possible D gene TRBD1, 5 bases. From germline, CDR1 is MNHNS and CDR2 SASEGT. V was trimmed by 7 bases and J by 8 bases, leaving 17 bases between them. CDR3 length equals 13 residues. This CDR3 reads CASMAGRSFGYTF. CDR3 DNA: TGTGCCAGCATGGCGGGACGGTCCTTCGGCTACACCTTC.

This clonotype was recorded a few times. A much bigger clone sits one base away, suggesting this may be a read error. The V call is TRBV7-2, the J call TRBJ2-7; 13 nucleotides align to TRBD2. The CDR3 covers 15 residues. CDR1 and CDR2 from the germline V gene are SGHTA and FQGNSA. CDR3 bases: TGTGCCGGCAGGGTGGCCGGGACTAGCGGGATCGAGCAGTACTTC. Protein: CAGRVAGTSGIEQYF.

The chain employs TRBV28 and TRBJ1-5; 11 bases line up with TRBD1. CDR1 is MDHEN, CDR2 SYDVKM, per germline. V trimming: 2 bases; J trimming: 11 bases; junction bases outside the gene matches: 8. The CDR3 length is 15 residues. The CDR3 here is CASSLGQGARQSQHF. DNA of the CDR3: TGTGCCAGCAGTTTAGGACAGGGGGCAAGACAGTCCCAGCATTTT.

This clonotype was seen ten or more times. This chain links TRBV6-2 or TRBV6-3 with TRBJ1-1; TRBD1 aligns across 10 bases. V gave up 0 bases and J gave up 3 bases; unmatched junction bases: 4. The CDR3 runs to 16 residues. From germline, CDR1 is MNHEY and CDR2 SVGEGT. This CDR3 reads CASSYSRDRGYTEAFF. The CDR3 nucleotides are TGTGCCAGCAGTTACTCGAGGGACAGGGGATACACTGAAGCTTTCTTT.

The CDR3: CASSLGQISNQPQHF. For the CDR3, the DNA is TGTGCCAGCAGTTTAGGTCAGATTAGCAATCAGCCCCAGCATTTT. The chain uses TRBV12-3 or TRBV12-4 and TRBJ1-5; D gene unclear. This CDR3 contains 15 residues. Trimming shortened V by 1 base and J by 0 bases, and 7 bases separated the two germline ends.

This rearrangement joins TRBV12-5 to TRBJ2-2; 10 nucleotides align to TRBD2. The CDR3 has 18 amino acids. Germline loops: CDR1 LGHNT, CDR2 FRNRAP. Trimming removed 1 base from V and 7 bases from J; junction bases left unmatched: 12. The CDR3, as DNA: TGTGCTAGTGGTTTGGGGGCCTTAGCGGGGGGCCGCTACGGGGAGCTGTTTTTT. Translated, it gives CASGLGALAGGRYGELFF.

This clonotype has at least ten counts. The CDR3 here is CASAQYNEQFF. The CDR3 nucleotides read TGTGCCAGCGCCCAATACAATGAGCAGTTCTTC. V and J are TRBV3-1 and TRBJ2-1; the D is unclear. Trimming removed 8 bases at V and 4 bases at J, with 6 bases between. Germline CDR1 reads LGHDT; CDR2 reads YNNKEL (reference sequence). The CDR3 spans 11 residues.

This clonotype was detected a few times. V gene TRBV12-3 or TRBV12-4 combines with J gene TRBJ2-2; 11 bases match TRBD2. The CDR3 length is 17 residues. V shed 6 bases and J 5 bases; nucleotides not matched to a gene: 11. The CDR3: CASRFSRLAGLTGELFF. DNA for the CDR3: TGTGCCAGCAGGTTCTCGCGACTAGCGGGGTTAACCGGGGAGCTGTTTTTT.

This chain uses TRBV15 with TRBJ2-2; D is undetermined. The CDR3 contains 15 residues. The germline V gene has CDR1 LNHNV and CDR2 YYDKDF (reference sequence). Trimming took off 3 bases at V and 5 bases at J, with 13 bases between the two ends. CDR3 region: CATSRYSDVTGELFF. The CDR3 nucleotides are TGTGCCACCAGCAGGTATTCGGACGTTACCGGGGAGCTGTTTTTT.

This clonotype showed up many times. V and J are TRBV29-1 and TRBJ2-1; D possibly corresponds to TRBD1 (5 bases). Germline V gene data show CDR1 as SQVTM and CDR2 as ANQGSEA. The ends were cut back, 0 bases at V and 4 bases at J, with 22 bases in the middle. CDR3 length equals 18 residues. The CDR3 nucleotides are TGCAGCGTTGAAGATCCTTTTTCAGGGTCTAATACTTACAATGAGCAGTTCTTC. It specifies CSVEDPFSGSNTYNEQFF.

This clonotype was detected ten times or more. The J gene is TRBJ2-1, the V gene TRBV20-1; 8 nucleotides match TRBD1. Germline V gene sequence: CDR1 DFQATT, CDR2 SNEGSKA (reference sequence). V shed 0 bases and J 4 bases; nucleotides not matched to a gene: 14. The CDR3 length is 18 residues. CDR3 protein: CSARDLGGQGKRYNEQFF. For the CDR3, the DNA is TGCAGTGCTAGAGATCTTGGCGGACAGGGTAAGAGATACAATGAGCAGTTCTTC.

The sample holds many counts of this clonotype. This chain joins TRBV7-2 and TRBJ1-1; TRBD1 matches at 7 bases. The ends lost 1 base at V and 4 bases at J; junction bases unmatched: 9. This CDR3 has 16 residues. In germline, CDR1 is SGHTA, CDR2 FQGNSA. CDR3 DNA: TGTGCCAGCAGCTTAGACAGGGGTGGAGGGCGCACTGAAGCTTTCTTT. It is translated as CASSLDRGGGRTEAFF.

The genes are TRBV6-2 or TRBV6-3 and TRBJ2-2; D is ambiguous. This CDR3 is built from 14 residues. V was shortened by 4 bases and J by 5 bases, with 11 bases between the two germline ends. Germline V gene lookup returns CDR1 MNHEY and CDR2 SVGEGT. In nucleotides, the CDR3 is TGTGCCAGCAGTTCCCCCCCCCGGACCGGGGAGCTGTTTTTT. It translates to CASSSPPRTGELFF.

V is TRBV10-3 and J is TRBJ2-3; TRBD2 matches at 12 bases. There are 15 residues in the CDR3. CDR1 ENHRY and CDR2 SYGVKD come from the germline V gene. Unmatched junction bases numbered 4, after V lost 6 bases and J lost 3 bases. The CDR3 nucleotides are TGTGCCATCAGGGTCCTAGCGGGAGGGACAGATACGCAGTATTTT. Its translation: CAIRVLAGGTDTQYF.

The J gene is TRBJ2-3, the V gene TRBV6-1; 7 bases are shared with TRBD1. The V gene's germline CDR1 is MNHNS and CDR2 SASEGT. CDR3 length: 16 amino acids. With V trimmed by 4 bases and J by 2 bases, 9 bases remained unmatched. CDR3 DNA sequence: TGTGCCAGCAGTGGCACCGGGACAGATCCCACAGATACGCAGTATTTT. Its translation: CASSGTGTDPTDTQYF.